Sequencing of this T cell receptor beta chain was carried out in a study of response to subunit inactivated influenza vaccine. The CDR3 is 15 residues long. In germline, CDR1 is ENHRY, CDR2 SYGVKD. The V gene end was trimmed by 6 bases and the J gene end by 3 bases; junction bases not matched to a gene: 5. Whole-study results and caveats: Few additional T cells are recruited per seasonal influenza vaccination, authors suggested.

TCRdb re-called the RT-PCR reads with MiXCR, one entry per CDR3 protein. In the table there are about 830,000 distinct CDR3 sequences, about a fifth of which are singletons. Concerning this clonotype: Its specificity is unknown.

This chain links TRBV10-3 with TRBJ2-2, with 9 bases that match TRBD2. The specimen comprised PBMCs from blood, sampled 5 days after vaccination. This TCR was sampled from a man over 45 who received an inactivated influenza vaccine. The CDR3 DNA follows: TGTGCCATCAGCCGGACTAGCGCCTACACCGGGGAGCTGTTTTTT. Its translation: CAISRTSAYTGELFF.